One T cell receptor beta chain is described in this entry. Trimming cost V 6 bases and J 5 bases; bases outside gene matches: 5. CDR3 size: 15 residues. Germline-derived CDR1 and CDR2 are SNHLY and FYNNEI. The data stem from a study of T cell changes during pregnancy in multiple sclerosis. The repertoire was sequenced with immunoSEQ multiplex PCR; TCRdb's copy has only in-frame clones and lacks some. The table has around 41,000 clones, more than 75% seen once. Sequenced sample: PBMCs (not recorded whether the cells were cultured). The clonotype originates from a female donor with multiple sclerosis, enrolled in a pregnancy study. The chain recombines TRBV2 with TRBJ2-1, with 12 bases lining up with TRBD2. CDR3 loop: CASSRGLAGNNEQFF. In DNA, the CDR3 is TGTGCCAGCAGCCGCGGACTAGCGGGAAACAATGAGCAGTTCTTC.